This T cell receptor beta chain appears in the sequencing data of a study of cytomegalovirus exposure and HLA in healthy donors. Study results and caveats: From TCR beta sequences, most subjects' HLA-A and HLA-B alleles were reportedly predicted accurately.

This clone was seen only once. Its antigen remains unknown. The PCR was carried out with 60 Vbeta primers and 13 Jbeta primers. Profiled with immunoSEQ multiplex PCR; TCRdb holds only in-frame clones, not every one. The sample includes about 160,000 clones, roughly 80% of them seen just once. This CDR3 spans 14 amino acids. Germline assignment: CDR1 SGHTA and CDR2 FQGNSA. V lost 5 bases, J lost 1 base, and 9 bases lay in between. The J gene is TRBJ1-5, the V gene TRBV7-2, with D possibly being TRBD1 (6 bases). This TCR derives from a man in his thirties or forties in good health and CMV-seropositive. The sample was PBMCs. The CDR3 region is CASSHQGSNQPQHF. CDR3 bases: TGTGCCAGCAGCCACCAGGGGAGCAATCAGCCCCAGCATTTT.